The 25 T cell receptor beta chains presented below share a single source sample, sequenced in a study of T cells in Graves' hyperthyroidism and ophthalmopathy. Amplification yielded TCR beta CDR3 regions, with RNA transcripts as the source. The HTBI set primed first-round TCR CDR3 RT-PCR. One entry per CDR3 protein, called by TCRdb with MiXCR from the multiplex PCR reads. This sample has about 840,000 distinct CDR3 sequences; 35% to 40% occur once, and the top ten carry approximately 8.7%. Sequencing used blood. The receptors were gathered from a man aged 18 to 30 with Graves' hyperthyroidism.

DNA of the CDR3: TGTGCCAGCAGCGTAGGACAGGGAAAGACCCAGTACTTC. It yields the protein CASSVGQGKTQYF. The J gene is TRBJ2-5, the V gene TRBV9; TRBD1 matches at 7 bases. This CDR3 comprises 13 residues. Trimming removed 0 bases from V and 6 bases from J; junction bases left unmatched: 2. Germline assignment: CDR1 SGDLS and CDR2 YYNGEE.

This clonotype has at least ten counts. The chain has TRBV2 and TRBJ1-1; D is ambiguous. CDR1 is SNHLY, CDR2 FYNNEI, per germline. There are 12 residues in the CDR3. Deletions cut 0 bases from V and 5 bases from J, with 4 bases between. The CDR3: CASSEALTEAFF. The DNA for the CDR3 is TGTGCCAGCAGTGAAGCACTAACTGAAGCTTTCTTT.

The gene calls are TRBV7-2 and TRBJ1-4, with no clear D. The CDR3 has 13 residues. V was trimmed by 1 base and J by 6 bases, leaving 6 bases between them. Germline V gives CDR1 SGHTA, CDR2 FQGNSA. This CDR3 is CASSLGSYEKLFF. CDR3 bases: TGTGCCAGCAGCTTAGGCAGTTATGAAAAACTGTTTTTT.

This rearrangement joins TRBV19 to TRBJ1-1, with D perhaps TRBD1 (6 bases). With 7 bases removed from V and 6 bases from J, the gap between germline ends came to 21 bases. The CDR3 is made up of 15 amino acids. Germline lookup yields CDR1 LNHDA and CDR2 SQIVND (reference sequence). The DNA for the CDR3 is TGTGCCAGTAAACAGGGCAATGAGGGTTTGGCTGAAGCTTTCTTT. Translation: CASKQGNEGLAEAFF.

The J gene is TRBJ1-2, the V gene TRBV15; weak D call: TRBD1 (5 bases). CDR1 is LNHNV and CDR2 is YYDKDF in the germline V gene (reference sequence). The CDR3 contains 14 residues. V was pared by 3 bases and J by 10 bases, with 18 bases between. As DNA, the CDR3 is TGTGCCACCAGCAGCCGCAGGGTGGGCTATATCTACACCTTC. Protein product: CATSSRRVGYIYTF.

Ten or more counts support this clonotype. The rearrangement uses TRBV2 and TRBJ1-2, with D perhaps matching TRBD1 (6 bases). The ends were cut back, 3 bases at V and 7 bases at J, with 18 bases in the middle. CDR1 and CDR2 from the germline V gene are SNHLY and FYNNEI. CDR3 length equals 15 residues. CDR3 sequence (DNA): TGTGCCAGCAGTGAGAGTGAAGGGGGGGCCGCTGGCTACACCTTC. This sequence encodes CASSESEGGAAGYTF.

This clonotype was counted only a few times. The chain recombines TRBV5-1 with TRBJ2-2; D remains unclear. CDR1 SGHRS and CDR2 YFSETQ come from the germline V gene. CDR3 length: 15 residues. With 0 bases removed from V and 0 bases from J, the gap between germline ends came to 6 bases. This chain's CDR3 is CASSLDSTNTGELFF. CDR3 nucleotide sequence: TGCGCCAGCAGCTTGGACAGCACGAACACCGGGGAGCTGTTTTTT.

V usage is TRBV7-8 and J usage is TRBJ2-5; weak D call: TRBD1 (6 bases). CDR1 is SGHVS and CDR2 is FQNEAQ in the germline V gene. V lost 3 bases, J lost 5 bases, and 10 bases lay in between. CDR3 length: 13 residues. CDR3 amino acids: CASSFDRWETQYF. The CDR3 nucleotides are TGTGCCAGCAGCTTCGACAGGTGGGAGACCCAGTACTTC.

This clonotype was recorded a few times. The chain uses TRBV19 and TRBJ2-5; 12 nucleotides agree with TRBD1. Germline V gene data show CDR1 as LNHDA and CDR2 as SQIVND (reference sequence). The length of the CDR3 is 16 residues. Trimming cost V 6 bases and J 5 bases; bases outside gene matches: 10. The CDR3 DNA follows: TGTGCCAGTAGGCCTCGATCCGGGACAGGGGGCGAGACCCAGTACTTC. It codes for CASRPRSGTGGETQYF.

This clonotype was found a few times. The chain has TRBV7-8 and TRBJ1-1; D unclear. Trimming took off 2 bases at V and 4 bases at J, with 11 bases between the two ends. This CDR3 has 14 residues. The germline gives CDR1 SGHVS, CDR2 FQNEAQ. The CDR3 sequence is CASSLTTPGTEAFF. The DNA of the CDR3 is TGTGCCAGCAGCTTAACGACCCCGGGCACTGAAGCTTTCTTT.

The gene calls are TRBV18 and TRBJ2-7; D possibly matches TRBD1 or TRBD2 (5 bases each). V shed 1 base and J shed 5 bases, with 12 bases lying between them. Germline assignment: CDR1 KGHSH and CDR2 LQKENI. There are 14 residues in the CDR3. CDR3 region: CASSPLTGRDEQYF. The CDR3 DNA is TGTGCCAGCTCACCACTGACGGGGCGCGACGAGCAGTACTTC. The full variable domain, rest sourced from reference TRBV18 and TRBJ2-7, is NAGVMQNPRHLVRRRGQEARLRCSPMKGHSHVYWYRQLPEEGLKFMVYLQKENIIDESGMPKERFSAEFPKEGPSILRIQQVVRGDSAAYFCASSPLTGRDEQYFGPGTRLTVT.

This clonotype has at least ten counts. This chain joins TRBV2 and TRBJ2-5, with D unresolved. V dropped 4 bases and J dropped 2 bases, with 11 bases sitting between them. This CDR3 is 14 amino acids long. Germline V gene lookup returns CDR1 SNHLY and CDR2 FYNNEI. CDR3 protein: CASSVPAAQETQYF. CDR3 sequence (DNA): TGTGCCAGCAGTGTCCCCGCGGCACAAGAGACCCAGTACTTC.

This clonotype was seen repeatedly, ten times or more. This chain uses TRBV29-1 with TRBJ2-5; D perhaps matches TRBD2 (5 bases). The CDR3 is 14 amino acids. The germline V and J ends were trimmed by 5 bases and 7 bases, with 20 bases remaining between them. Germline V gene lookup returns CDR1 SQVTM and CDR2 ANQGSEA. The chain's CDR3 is CSVSTTTLLGTQYF. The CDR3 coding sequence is TGCAGCGTTTCGACTACGACCCTCTTGGGGACCCAGTACTTC.

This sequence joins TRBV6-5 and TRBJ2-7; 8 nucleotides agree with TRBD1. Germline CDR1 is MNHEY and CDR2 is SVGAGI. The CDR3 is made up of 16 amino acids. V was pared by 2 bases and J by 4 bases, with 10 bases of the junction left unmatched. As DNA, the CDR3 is TGTGCCAGCAGTTACCTGGTACAGGGGGTCTTATACGAGCAGTACTTC. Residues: CASSYLVQGVLYEQYF.

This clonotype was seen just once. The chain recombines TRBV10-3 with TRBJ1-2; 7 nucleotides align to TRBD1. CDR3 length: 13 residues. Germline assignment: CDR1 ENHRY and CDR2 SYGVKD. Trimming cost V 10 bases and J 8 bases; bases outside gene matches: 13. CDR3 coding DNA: TGTGCCAGCAGGACGGGACAGATCGGGGGCTACACCTTC. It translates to CASRTGQIGGYTF.

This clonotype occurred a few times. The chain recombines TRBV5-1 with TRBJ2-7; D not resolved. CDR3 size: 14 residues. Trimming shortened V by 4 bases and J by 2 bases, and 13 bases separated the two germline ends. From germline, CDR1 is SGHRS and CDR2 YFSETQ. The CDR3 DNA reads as TGCGCCAGCAGCCCCAGGTCCGATGCCTACGAGCAGTACTTC. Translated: CASSPRSDAYEQYF.

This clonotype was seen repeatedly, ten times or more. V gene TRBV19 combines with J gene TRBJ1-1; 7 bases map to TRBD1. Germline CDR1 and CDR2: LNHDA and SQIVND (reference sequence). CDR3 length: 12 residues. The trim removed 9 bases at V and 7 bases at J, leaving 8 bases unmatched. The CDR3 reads CASKQGSGEAFF. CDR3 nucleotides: TGTGCCAGCAAACAGGGGAGTGGTGAAGCTTTCTTT.

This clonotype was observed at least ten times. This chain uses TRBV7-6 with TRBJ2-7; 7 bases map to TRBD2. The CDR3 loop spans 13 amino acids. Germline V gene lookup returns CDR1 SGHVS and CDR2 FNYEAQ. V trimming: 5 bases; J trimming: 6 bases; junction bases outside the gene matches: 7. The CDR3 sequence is CASSHGEGGEQYF. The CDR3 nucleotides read TGTGCCAGCAGCCACGGGGAGGGTGGCGAGCAGTACTTC.

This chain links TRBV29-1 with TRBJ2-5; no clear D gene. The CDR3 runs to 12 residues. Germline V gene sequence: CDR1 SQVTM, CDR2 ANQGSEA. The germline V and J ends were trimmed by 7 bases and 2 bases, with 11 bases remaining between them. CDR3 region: CSAGVRQETQYF. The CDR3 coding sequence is TGCAGCGCCGGAGTAAGGCAAGAGACCCAGTACTTC.

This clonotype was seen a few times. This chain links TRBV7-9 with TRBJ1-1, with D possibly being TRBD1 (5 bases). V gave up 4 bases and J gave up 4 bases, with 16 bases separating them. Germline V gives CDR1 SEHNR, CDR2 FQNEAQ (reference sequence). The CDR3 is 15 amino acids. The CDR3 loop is CASSYVGTESTEAFF. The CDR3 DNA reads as TGTGCCAGCAGCTATGTTGGGACGGAGAGCACTGAAGCTTTCTTT. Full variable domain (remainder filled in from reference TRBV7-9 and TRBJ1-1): DTGVSQNPRHKITKRGQNVTFRCDPISEHNRLYWYRQTLGQGPEFLTYFQNEAQLEKSRLLSDRFSAERPKGSFSTLEIQRTEQGDSAMYLCASSYVGTESTEAFFGQGTRLTVV.

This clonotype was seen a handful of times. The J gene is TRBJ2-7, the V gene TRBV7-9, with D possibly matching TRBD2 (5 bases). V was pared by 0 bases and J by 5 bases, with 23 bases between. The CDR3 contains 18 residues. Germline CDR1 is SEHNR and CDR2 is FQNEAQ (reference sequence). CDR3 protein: CASSLARPDSILTHEQYF. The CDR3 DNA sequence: TGTGCCAGCAGCTTAGCCCGACCGGACTCCATCCTCACCCACGAGCAGTACTTC.

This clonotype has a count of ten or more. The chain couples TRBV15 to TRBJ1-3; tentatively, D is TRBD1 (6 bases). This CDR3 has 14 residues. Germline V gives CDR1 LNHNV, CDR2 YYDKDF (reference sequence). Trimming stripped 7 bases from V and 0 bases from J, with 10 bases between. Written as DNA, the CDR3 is TGTGCCACCAAAGTAGGGGGCTCTGGAAACACCATATATTTT. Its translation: CATKVGGSGNTIYF.

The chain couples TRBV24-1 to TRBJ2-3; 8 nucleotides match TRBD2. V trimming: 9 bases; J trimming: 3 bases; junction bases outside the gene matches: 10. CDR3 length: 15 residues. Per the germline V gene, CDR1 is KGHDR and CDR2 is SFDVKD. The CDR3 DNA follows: TGTGCCACCCCCCGCCGCGGGAGGAGAACAGATACGCAGTATTTT. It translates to CATPRRGRRTDTQYF.

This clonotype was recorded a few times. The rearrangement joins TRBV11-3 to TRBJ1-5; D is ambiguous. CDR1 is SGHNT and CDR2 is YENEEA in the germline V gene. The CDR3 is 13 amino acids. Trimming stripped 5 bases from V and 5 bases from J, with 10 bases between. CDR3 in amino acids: CASSQEIDQPQHF. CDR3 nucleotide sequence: TGTGCCAGCAGCCAGGAGATCGATCAGCCCCAGCATTTT.

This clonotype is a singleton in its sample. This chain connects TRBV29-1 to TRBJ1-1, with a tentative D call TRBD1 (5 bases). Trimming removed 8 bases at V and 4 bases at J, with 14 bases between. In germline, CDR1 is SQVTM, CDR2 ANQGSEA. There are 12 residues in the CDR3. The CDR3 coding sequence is TGCAGCCGGCAGGGTCTTGGCACTGAAGCTTTCTTT. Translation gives CSRQGLGTEAFF.